Shown below are 8 T cell receptor beta chains from a single sample sequenced in a study of blood T cell repertoires in COVID-19. Libraries were prepared by immunoSEQ multiplex PCR; TCRdb keeps only in-frame clonotypes and omits some of them. The table includes hundreds of thousands of clones, more than 65% detected once. Sequenced: peripheral blood. Source of these receptors: a woman aged 80 or over with acute or convalescent COVID-19.

The chain is built from TRBV27 and TRBJ2-7; no clear D. Trimming cost V 8 bases and J 6 bases, with 14 bases left between them. The CDR3 sequence is 12 residues long. CDR1 and CDR2 from the germline V gene are MNHEY and SMNVEV (reference sequence). In DNA form, the CDR3 reads TGTGCCAGCCGAACCCCCGGCGGCGAGCAGTACTTC. This codes for CASRTPGGEQYF.

The CDR3 region has the DNA TGTGCCAGCAGCCAAGTATACAGGGAAACTGAAGCTTTCTTT. Protein product: CASSQVYRETEAFF. The chain carries TRBV3-1 (or the pseudogene TRBV3-2) and TRBJ1-1; D may be TRBD1 (6 bases). The CDR3 spans 14 residues. CDR1 LGHDT and CDR2 YNNKEL come from the germline V gene (reference sequence). The V end lost 1 base, the J end lost 5 bases, and 11 bases lay between the germline ends.

This clone was counted ten times or more. The chain couples TRBV2 to TRBJ1-3, with D uncertain. The CDR3 length is 13 residues. Deletions cut 6 bases from V and 0 bases from J, with 6 bases between. Germline V lookup: CDR1 SNHLY, CDR2 FYNNEI. Here the CDR3 reads CASRSFSGNTIYF. For the CDR3, the DNA is TGTGCCAGCAGATCCTTCTCTGGAAACACCATATATTTT.

The chain recombines TRBV2 with TRBJ2-3, with TRBD2 as a possible D gene (6 bases). V gave up 5 bases and J gave up 1 base, with 7 bases separating them. Per germline, CDR1 SNHLY and CDR2 FYNNEI. This CDR3 comprises 13 residues. CDR3: CASSWEGTDTQYF. CDR3 nucleotide sequence: TGTGCCAGCAGTTGGGAGGGCACAGATACGCAGTATTTT. Based on the CDR3 plus reference TRBV2 and TRBJ2-3, the full variable domain is EPEVTQTPSHQVTQMGQEVILRCVPISNHLYFYWYRQILGQKVEFLVSFYNNEISEKSEIFDDQFSVERPDGSNFTLKIRSTKLEDSAMYFCASSWEGTDTQYFGPGTRLTVL.

V and J are TRBV6-1 and TRBJ1-2; weak D call: TRBD1 (6 bases). Looked up from germline, CDR1 is MNHNS and CDR2 is SASEGT. Trimming took off 4 bases at V and 4 bases at J, with 19 bases between the two ends. The CDR3 extends over 16 amino acids. CDR3 sequence reads: CASSGRPDRSLYGYTF. CDR3 nucleotide sequence: TGTGCCAGCAGTGGGAGACCTGACAGGTCCCTCTATGGCTACACCTTC.

V is TRBV6-5 and J is TRBJ1-1; TRBD1 aligns across 7 bases. The CDR3 is 13 amino acids. Germline loops: CDR1 MNHEY, CDR2 SVGAGI. Trimming at V came to 10 bases and at J to 0 bases, leaving 5 bases not matched to a gene. This CDR3 reads CANQDRMNTEAFF. The CDR3 DNA sequence: TGTGCCAACCAGGACAGGATGAACACTGAAGCTTTCTTT.

This chain connects TRBV9 to TRBJ2-5; 8 nucleotides agree with TRBD1. J gave up 4 bases and V 6 bases, and 5 bases lay outside the gene matches. CDR1 and CDR2 (germline): SGDLS, YYNGEE. The CDR3 is 13 amino acids. This CDR3 is CASTGQGLETQYF. CDR3 DNA: TGTGCCAGCACCGGACAGGGCTTAGAGACCCAGTACTTC.

The chain uses TRBV28 and TRBJ1-4; 9 bases map to TRBD1. The V and J ends lost 5 bases and 8 bases, in that order; junction bases with no gene match: 6. This CDR3 is built from 14 residues. Per germline, CDR1 MDHEN and CDR2 SYDVKM. The CDR3 protein is CASSQQGASEKLFF. The CDR3 DNA reads as TGTGCCAGCAGTCAACAGGGGGCAAGCGAAAAACTGTTTTTT.